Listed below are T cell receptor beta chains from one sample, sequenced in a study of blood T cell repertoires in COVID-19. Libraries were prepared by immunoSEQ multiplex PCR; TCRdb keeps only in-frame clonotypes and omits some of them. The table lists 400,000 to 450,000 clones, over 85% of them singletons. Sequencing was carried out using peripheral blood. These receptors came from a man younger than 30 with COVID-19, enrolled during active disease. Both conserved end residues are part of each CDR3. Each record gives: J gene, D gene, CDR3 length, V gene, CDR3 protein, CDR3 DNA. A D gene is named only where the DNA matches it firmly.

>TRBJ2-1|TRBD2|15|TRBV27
CASSPLTSGYNEQFF
TGTGCCAGCAGTCCTTTGACTAGCGGCTACAATGAGCAGTTCTTC
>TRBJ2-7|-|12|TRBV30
CAWSVQNYEQYF
TGTGCCTGGAGTGTACAGAACTACGAGCAGTACTTC
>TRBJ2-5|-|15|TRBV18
CASSPPGTGRETQYF
TGTGCCAGCTCACCCCCCGGGACTGGGAGAGAGACCCAGTACTTC
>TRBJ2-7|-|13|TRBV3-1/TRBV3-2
CASSLGRGYEQYF
TGTGCCAGCAGCCTTGGCCGGGGATACGAGCAGTACTTC
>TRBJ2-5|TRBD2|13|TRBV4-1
CASSQDAGEAQYF
TGCGCCAGCAGCCAAGACGCGGGAGAGGCCCAGTACTTC
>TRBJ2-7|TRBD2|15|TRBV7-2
CASSLARDYASEQYF
TGTGCCAGCAGCTTAGCCCGGGACTACGCCTCCGAGCAGTACTTC
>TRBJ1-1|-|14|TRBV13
CASSLGLLNTEAFF
TGTGCCAGCTCTTTGGGACTCTTGAACACTGAAGCTTTCTTT
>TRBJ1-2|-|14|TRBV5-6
CASSSLSSLSGYTF
TGTGCCAGCAGCTCGTTAAGCTCTCTATCTGGCTACACCTTC
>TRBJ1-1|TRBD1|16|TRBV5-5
CASSPLAGGFSTEAFF
TGTGCCAGCAGCCCTCTGGCAGGGGGCTTTTCCACTGAAGCTTTCTTT
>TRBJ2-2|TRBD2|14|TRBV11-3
CASSLVRETGELFF
TGTGCCAGCAGCTTAGTGCGGGAGACCGGGGAGCTGTTTTTT
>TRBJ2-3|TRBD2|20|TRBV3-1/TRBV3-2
CASSQEYSSGGAGFPDTQYF
TGTGCCAGCAGCCAAGAGTATTCGAGCGGGGGGGCCGGTTTTCCAGATACGCAGTATTTT
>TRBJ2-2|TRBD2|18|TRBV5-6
CASRVRLATKSNTGELFF
TGTGCCAGCCGAGTCAGACTAGCGACGAAGTCGAACACCGGGGAGCTGTTTTTT
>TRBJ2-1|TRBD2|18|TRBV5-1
CASRSGTSGGFSYNEQFF
TGCGCCAGCAGATCCGGGACTAGCGGGGGCTTTTCCTACAATGAGCAGTTCTTC
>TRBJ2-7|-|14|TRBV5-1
CASSLASQIYEQYF
TGCGCCAGCAGCTTGGCCAGTCAGATATACGAGCAGTACTTC
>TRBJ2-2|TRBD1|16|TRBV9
CASNNLGQGDTGELFF
TGTGCCAGCAACAATCTGGGACAGGGCGACACCGGGGAGCTGTTTTTT
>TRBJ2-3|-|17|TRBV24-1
CATSDAPPGITTDTQYF
TGTGCCACCAGTGATGCACCTCCCGGGATAACCACAGATACGCAGTATTTT
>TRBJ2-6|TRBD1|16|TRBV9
CASSVTGLAGANVLTF
TGTGCCAGCAGCGTGACAGGGTTGGCTGGGGCCAACGTCCTGACTTTC
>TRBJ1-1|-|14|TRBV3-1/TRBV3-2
CASSQEALAGTSFF
TGTGCCAGCAGCCAAGAGGCGTTGGCAGGGACAAGTTTCTTT
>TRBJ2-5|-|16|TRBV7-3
CASSLTGGPIQETQYF
TGTGCCAGCAGCTTAACGGGCGGGCCAATCCAAGAGACCCAGTACTTC
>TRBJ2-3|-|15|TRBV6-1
CASSEFRTSTDTQYF
TGTGCCAGCAGTGAATTCCGAACTAGCACAGATACGCAGTATTTT
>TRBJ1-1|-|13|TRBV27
CASSLLRGTEAFF
TGTGCCAGCAGTTTATTGAGAGGCACTGAAGCTTTCTTT
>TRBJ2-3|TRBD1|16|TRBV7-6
CASSLDREVPTDTQYF
TGTGCCAGCAGCTTGGACAGGGAGGTTCCCACAGATACGCAGTATTTT
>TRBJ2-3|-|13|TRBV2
CANHRGGTDTQYF
TGTGCCAATCACAGGGGGGGGACAGATACGCAGTATTTT
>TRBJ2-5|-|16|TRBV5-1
CASSLGYGADQETQYF
TGCGCCAGCAGCTTGGGGTATGGGGCGGACCAAGAGACCCAGTACTTC
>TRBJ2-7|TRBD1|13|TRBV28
CASSVWTGREQYF
TGTGCCAGCAGTGTTTGGACAGGGCGCGAGCAGTACTTC